These T cell receptor beta chains were read from a single sample in a study of vaccination effects on CD4 cells after COVID-19. The assay was immunoSEQ multiplex PCR, and TCRdb's table has in-frame clones only and misses some. The top ten clones hold approximately 16% of a sample with roughly 43,000 clones, about 74% of them seen once. For these TCRs, the target antigens are not known. This specimen consisted of CD4+ T cells from PBMCs cultured with HCoV-OC43 spike peptides, obtained after COVID-19 vaccination. The receptor set was obtained from a human donor who received a COVID-19 vaccine. Both conserved end residues are part of each CDR3. The order of the fields is V gene, J gene, clone size, D gene, CDR3 protein, CDR3 DNA. The D gene is left open where the match is weak. The size of a clone is reported for some rows only, either as once, few or many, or as a class for expanded clones.

TRBV4-2	TRBJ2-3	.	.	CASSHGPPSRPSTDTQYF	TGTGCCAGCAGCCACGGACCACCTTCTAGGCCTAGCACAGATACGCAGTATTTT
TRBV29-1	TRBJ1-3	.	TRBD1	CSAGQGALGNTIYF	TGCAGCGCCGGACAGGGGGCGCTTGGAAACACCATATATTTT
TRBV5-1	TRBJ2-7	few	.	CASSSQGSGYEQYF	TGCGCCAGCAGTTCACAGGGTAGTGGCTACGAGCAGTACTTC
TRBV7-2	TRBJ2-2	.	TRBD2	CASSLGTSTGELFF	TGTGCCAGCAGCTTAGGGACTAGCACCGGGGAGCTGTTTTTT
TRBV7-9	TRBJ1-3	.	.	CASSLAGGDTIYF	TGTGCCAGCAGCTTAGCGGGAGGGGACACCATATATTTT
TRBV3-1/TRBV3-2	TRBJ1-5	many	TRBD1	CASSQGAGGNQPQHF	TGTGCCAGCAGCCAAGGCGCAGGGGGGAATCAGCCCCAGCATTTT
TRBV19	TRBJ2-5	.	TRBD2	CASSIDSELGLAGKETQYF	TGTGCCAGTAGTATAGATTCAGAGTTGGGACTAGCGGGCAAAGAGACCCAGTACTTC
TRBV6-5	TRBJ1-2	.	.	CASSYSGIPMYGYTF	TGTGCCAGCAGTTACTCCGGAATCCCGATGTATGGCTACACCTTC
TRBV19	TRBJ2-1	.	TRBD1	CASNPTGVTYNEQFF	TGTGCCAGTAATCCTACAGGGGTGACCTACAATGAGCAGTTCTTC
TRBV19	TRBJ2-7	.	TRBD2	CASIMGTSGDYEQYF	TGTGCCAGTATTATGGGGACTAGCGGTGACTACGAGCAGTACTTC